This passage covers 3 T cell receptor beta chains from one sample sequenced in a study of T cell responses to AZD1222 COVID-19 vaccine. Produced via immunoSEQ multiplex PCR; TCRdb's table is partial and in-frame only. The repertoire has more than 110,000 clones, almost 95% of them found once; the top ten carry roughly 3.5%. The source was peripheral blood, collected 28 days after the second AZD1222 dose. These receptors were obtained from an adult who received the AZD1222 COVID-19 vaccine.

The rearrangement joins TRBV28 to TRBJ2-5; D might be TRBD2 (5 bases). This CDR3 contains 13 residues. Germline loops: CDR1 MDHEN, CDR2 SYDVKM. V lost 5 bases to trimming and J lost 4 bases, with 11 bases between them. The CDR3 region has the DNA TGTGCCAGCAGTCCAGCGAGGGCAGAGACCCAGTACTTC. Protein: CASSPARAETQYF.

The rearrangement uses TRBV15 and TRBJ1-5, with D possibly being TRBD1 (5 bases). CDR3 length: 16 residues. From germline, CDR1 is LNHNV and CDR2 YYDKDF (reference sequence). With 0 bases removed from V and 0 bases from J, the gap between germline ends came to 9 bases. The CDR3 here is CATSRDQGDSNQPQHF. The CDR3 DNA is TGTGCCACCAGCAGAGATCAAGGGGATAGCAATCAGCCCCAGCATTTT. Combining the CDR3 with reference TRBV15 and TRBJ1-5 gives the whole variable domain DAMVIQNPRYQVTQFGKPVTLSCSQTLNHNVMYWYQQKSSQAPKLLFHYYDKDFNNEADTPDNFQSRRPNTSFCFLDIRSPGLGDTAMYLCATSRDQGDSNQPQHFGDGTRLSIL.

The rearrangement joins TRBV7-9 to TRBJ2-3; TRBD1 aligns across 9 bases. The CDR3 has 15 amino acids. CDR1 and CDR2 from the germline V gene are SEHNR and FQNEAQ (reference sequence). V was clipped by 7 bases and J by 5 bases; unmatched bases: 10. For the CDR3, the DNA is TGTGCCAGCAACTCGGACAGGGGTTTTGGAGATACGCAGTATTTT. It translates to CASNSDRGFGDTQYF. Full variable domain (remainder filled in from reference TRBV7-9 and TRBJ2-3): DTGVSQNPRHKITKRGQNVTFRCDPISEHNRLYWYRQTLGQGPEFLTYFQNEAQLEKSRLLSDRFSAERPKGSFSTLEIQRTEQGDSAMYLCASNSDRGFGDTQYFGPGTRLTVL.